Given below is one T cell receptor (beta chain) in context. What it recognizes is unknown. Measured with immunoSEQ multiplex PCR; TCRdb has only the in-frame clones, and not every one. The profile shows 90,000 to 95,000 clones, 85% to 90% of them singletons. The data originate from a study of T cell responses to AZD1222 COVID-19 vaccine. For the study at large: The analysis combined second doses at about 4 or about 12 weeks. The study's findings and limits: Unmutated variant regions reportedly attract nearly half of all spike-specific TCRs. Repertoire collection took place solely once the T cell response had peaked. Baseline antibody screening turned up just a handful of seropositive AZD1222 recipients.

V was cut by 0 bases and J by 2 bases, with 3 bases left in between. This CDR3 comprises 13 residues. Germline-derived CDR1 and CDR2 are MRHNA and SNTAGT. The chain joins TRBV6-4 to TRBJ2-3; no clear D. Sequenced here: peripheral blood, sampled on day 0 of AZD1222 vaccination. This clonotype was sampled from an adult in good health. The CDR3 DNA follows: TGTGCCAGCAGTGACTCGGACACAGATACGCAGTATTTT. Translation: CASSDSDTDTQYF.